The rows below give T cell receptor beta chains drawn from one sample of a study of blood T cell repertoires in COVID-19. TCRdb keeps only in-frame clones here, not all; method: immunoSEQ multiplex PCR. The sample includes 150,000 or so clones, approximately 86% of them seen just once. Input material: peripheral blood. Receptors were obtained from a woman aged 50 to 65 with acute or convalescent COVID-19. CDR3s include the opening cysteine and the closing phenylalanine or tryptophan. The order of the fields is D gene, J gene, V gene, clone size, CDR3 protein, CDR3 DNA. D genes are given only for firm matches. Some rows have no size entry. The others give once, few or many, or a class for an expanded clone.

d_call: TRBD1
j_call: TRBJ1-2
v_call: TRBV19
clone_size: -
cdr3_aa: CASTKSDRGYGYTF
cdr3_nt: TGTGCCAGTACCAAAAGTGACAGGGGCTATGGCTACACCTTC

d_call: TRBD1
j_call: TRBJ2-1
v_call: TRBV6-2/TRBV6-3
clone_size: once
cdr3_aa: CASSYSSGTGHNEQFF
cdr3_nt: TGTGCCAGCAGTTACTCATCCGGGACAGGGCACAATGAGCAGTTCTTC

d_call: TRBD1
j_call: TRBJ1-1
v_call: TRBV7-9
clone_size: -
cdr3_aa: CASSPRDRVTEAFF
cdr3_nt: TGTGCCAGCAGCCCCCGGGACAGGGTCACTGAAGCTTTCTTT

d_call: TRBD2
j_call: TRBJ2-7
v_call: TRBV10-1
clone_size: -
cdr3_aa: CASSSSGRATEQYF
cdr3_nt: TGCGCCAGCAGTTCTAGCGGGAGGGCCACTGAGCAGTACTTC

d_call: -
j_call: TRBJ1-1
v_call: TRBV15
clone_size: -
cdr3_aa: CATSSQLREAFF
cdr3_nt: TGTGCCACCAGCAGTCAACTTCGAGAAGCTTTCTTT

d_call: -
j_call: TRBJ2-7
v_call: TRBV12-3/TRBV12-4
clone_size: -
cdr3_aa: CASSFLATYEQYF
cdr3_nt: TGTGCCAGCAGTTTTTTAGCGACCTACGAGCAGTACTTC

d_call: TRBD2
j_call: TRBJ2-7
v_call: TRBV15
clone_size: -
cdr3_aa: CATSCGGTRGFYEQYF
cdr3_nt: TGTGCCACCAGCTGTGGGGGGACTAGGGGTTTCTACGAGCAGTACTTC

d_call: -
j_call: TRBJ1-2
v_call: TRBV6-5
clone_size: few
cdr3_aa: CASLSNYGYTF
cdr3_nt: TGTGCCAGCTTATCGAACTATGGCTACACCTTC

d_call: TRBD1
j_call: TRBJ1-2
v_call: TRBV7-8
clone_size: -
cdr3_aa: CASSFLKVSGGVGYTF
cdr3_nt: TGTGCCAGCAGCTTCCTGAAGGTGTCAGGGGGCGTTGGCTACACCTTC

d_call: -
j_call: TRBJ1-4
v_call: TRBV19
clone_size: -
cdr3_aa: CASSIVRDSNEKLFF
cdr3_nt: TGTGCCAGTAGTATAGTGCGTGATTCAAATGAAAAACTGTTTTTT

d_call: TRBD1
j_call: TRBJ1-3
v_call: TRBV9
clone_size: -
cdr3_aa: CASSVDQGAGNTIYF
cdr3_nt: TGTGCCAGCAGCGTAGATCAGGGGGCTGGAAACACCATATATTTT

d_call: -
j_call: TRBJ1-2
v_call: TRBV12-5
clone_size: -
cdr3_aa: CASPRQGKNYGYTF
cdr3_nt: TGTGCTAGCCCGCGGCAGGGGAAGAACTATGGCTACACCTTC

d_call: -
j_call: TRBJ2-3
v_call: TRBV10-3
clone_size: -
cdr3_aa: CAIGLDSFTDTQYF
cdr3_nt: TGTGCCATCGGCCTGGACAGTTTCACAGATACGCAGTATTTT

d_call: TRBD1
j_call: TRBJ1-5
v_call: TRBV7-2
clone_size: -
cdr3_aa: CASSSRTGRGNQPQHF
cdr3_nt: TGTGCCAGCAGCTCAAGGACAGGGCGGGGCAATCAGCCCCAGCATTTT

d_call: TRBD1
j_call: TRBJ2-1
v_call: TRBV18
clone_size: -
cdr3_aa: CASSKPQGDNEQFF
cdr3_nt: TGTGCCAGCTCAAAGCCTCAGGGGGACAATGAGCAGTTCTTC

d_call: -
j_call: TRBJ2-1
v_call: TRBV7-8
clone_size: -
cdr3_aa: CASSPGADEQFF
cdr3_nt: TGTGCCAGCAGCCCGGGAGCTGATGAGCAGTTCTTC

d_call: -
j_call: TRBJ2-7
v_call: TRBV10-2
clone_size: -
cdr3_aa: CASRRGRSYEQYF
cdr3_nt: TGCGCCAGCAGAAGGGGAAGGAGCTACGAGCAGTACTTC

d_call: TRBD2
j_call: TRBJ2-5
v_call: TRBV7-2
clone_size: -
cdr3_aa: CASRRVAGHQETQYF
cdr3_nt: TGTGCCAGCAGGAGAGTAGCGGGGCACCAAGAGACCCAGTACTTC

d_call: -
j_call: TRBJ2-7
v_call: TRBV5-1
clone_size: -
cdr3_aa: CASSPLPGTYEQYF
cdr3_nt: TGCGCCAGCAGCCCACTCCCGGGGACCTACGAGCAGTACTTC

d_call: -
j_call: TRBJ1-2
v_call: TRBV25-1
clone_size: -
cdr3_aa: CASSVYYGYTF
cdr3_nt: TGTGCCAGCAGTGTCTACTATGGCTACACCTTC

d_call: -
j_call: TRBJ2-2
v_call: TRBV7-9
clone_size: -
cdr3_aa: CASIQGANTGELFF
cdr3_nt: TGTGCCAGCATACAGGGAGCGAACACCGGGGAGCTGTTTTTT

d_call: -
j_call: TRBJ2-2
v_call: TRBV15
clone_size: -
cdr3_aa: CATSSGVTGELFF
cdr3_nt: TGTGCCACCAGCAGCGGGGTCACCGGGGAGCTGTTTTTT

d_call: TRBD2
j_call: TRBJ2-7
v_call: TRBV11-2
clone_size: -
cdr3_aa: CASSFSGVSYEQYF
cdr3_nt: TGTGCCAGCAGCTTTAGCGGGGTCTCCTACGAGCAGTACTTC

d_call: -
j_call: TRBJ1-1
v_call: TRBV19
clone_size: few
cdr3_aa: CASSTLFSYRETNTEAFF
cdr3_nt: TGTGCCAGTAGTACTCTATTCTCCTACAGGGAAACGAACACTGAAGCTTTCTTT

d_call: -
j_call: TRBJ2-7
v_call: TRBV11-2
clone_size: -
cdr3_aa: CASSQHYEQYF
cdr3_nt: TGTGCCAGCAGCCAACACTACGAGCAGTACTTC

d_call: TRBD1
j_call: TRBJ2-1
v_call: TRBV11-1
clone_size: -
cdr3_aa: CASSQTGQGSHEQFF
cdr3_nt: TGTGCCAGCAGCCAAACGGGACAGGGGTCTCATGAGCAGTTCTTC

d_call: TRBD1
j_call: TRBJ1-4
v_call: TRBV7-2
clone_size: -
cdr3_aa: CASSFNRGRGEKLFF
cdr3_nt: TGTGCCAGCAGTTTCAACAGGGGGAGAGGGGAAAAACTGTTTTTT

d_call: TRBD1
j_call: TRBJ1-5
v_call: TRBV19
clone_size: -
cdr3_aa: CASSMDRGKRPQHF
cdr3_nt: TGTGCCAGTAGTATGGACAGGGGCAAGAGGCCCCAGCATTTT

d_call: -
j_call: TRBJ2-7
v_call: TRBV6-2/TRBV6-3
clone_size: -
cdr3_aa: CASSYSGRGPEQYF
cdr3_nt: TGTGCCAGCAGTTACTCAGGAAGAGGGCCCGAGCAGTACTTC

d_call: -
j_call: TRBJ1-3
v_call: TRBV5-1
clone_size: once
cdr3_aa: CASSWDYGAGNTIYF
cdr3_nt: TGCGCCAGCAGCTGGGACTACGGGGCTGGAAACACCATATATTTT

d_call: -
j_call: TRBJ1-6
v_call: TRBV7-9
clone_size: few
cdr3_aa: CASSPDWSSYNSPLHF
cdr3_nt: TGTGCCAGCAGTCCGGATTGGAGCTCCTATAATTCACCCCTCCACTTT

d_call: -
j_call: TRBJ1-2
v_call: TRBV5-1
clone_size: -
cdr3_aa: CASSNSREGGGYTF
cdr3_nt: TGCGCCAGCAGCAACTCGCGGGAGGGCGGTGGCTACACCTTC

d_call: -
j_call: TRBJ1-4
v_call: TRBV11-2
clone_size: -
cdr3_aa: CASSLDWAGEKLFF
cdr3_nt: TGTGCCAGCAGCTTAGATTGGGCGGGGGAAAAACTGTTTTTT

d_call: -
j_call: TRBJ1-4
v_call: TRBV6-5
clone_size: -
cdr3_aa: CASRSYPREKLFF
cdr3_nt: TGTGCCAGCAGATCATACCCCCGGGAAAAACTGTTTTTT

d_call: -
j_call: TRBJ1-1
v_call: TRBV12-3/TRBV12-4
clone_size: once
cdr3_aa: CASSPIWNTEAFF
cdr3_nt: TGTGCCAGCAGCCCTATCTGGAACACTGAAGCTTTCTTT

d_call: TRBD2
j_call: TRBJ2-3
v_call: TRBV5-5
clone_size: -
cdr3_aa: CASSVTSAVSADTQYF
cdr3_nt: TGTGCCAGCAGCGTAACTAGCGCGGTTAGCGCAGATACGCAGTATTTT

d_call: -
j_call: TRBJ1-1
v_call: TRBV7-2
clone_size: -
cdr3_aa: CASSVRGWDTEAFF
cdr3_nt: TGTGCCAGCAGTGTTCGGGGGTGGGACACTGAAGCTTTCTTT

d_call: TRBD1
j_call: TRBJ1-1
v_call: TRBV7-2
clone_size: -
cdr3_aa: CASSLAPRGQGWAFF
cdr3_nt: TGTGCCAGCAGCTTAGCCCCACGTGGACAGGGCTGGGCTTTCTTT

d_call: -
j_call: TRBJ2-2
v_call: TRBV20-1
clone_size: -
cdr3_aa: CSALHTGELFF
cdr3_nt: TGCAGTGCTCTCCACACCGGGGAGCTGTTTTTT

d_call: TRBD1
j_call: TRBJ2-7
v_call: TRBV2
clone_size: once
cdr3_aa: CAGHWDRSVEQYF
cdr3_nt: TGTGCCGGCCATTGGGACAGGTCTGTCGAGCAGTACTTC

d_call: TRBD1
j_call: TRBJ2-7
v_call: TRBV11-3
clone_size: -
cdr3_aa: CASSGDRGTGEQYF
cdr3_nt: TGTGCCAGCAGCGGGGACAGGGGTACGGGCGAGCAGTACTTC